The 32 T cell receptor beta chains listed next were all sequenced from one sample in a study of blood T cell repertoires in COVID-19. Profiled with immunoSEQ multiplex PCR; TCRdb holds only in-frame clones, not every one. In the table there are under 50,000 clones, over 75% of which are singletons. Sequencing was carried out using peripheral blood. The receptors originated from a human donor in a cohort sampled during active COVID-19.

V usage is TRBV12-3 or TRBV12-4 and J usage is TRBJ1-5; D is ambiguous. V was clipped by 3 bases and J by 7 bases, with 10 bases between them. The CDR3 covers 13 residues. CDR3 sequence reads: CASSFKREQPQHF. CDR3 in DNA: TGTGCCAGCAGTTTTAAGAGGGAACAGCCCCAGCATTTT.

The J gene is TRBJ2-1, the V gene TRBV7-3; D may be TRBD2 (5 bases). The CDR3 sequence is 15 residues long. Trimming took off 5 bases at V and 1 base at J, with 12 bases between the two ends. Germline V lookup: CDR1 SGHTA, CDR2 FQGTGA. The CDR3 sequence: CASSGTSTSYNEQFF. For the CDR3, the DNA is TGTGCCAGCAGCGGAACTAGTACGTCCTACAATGAGCAGTTCTTC.

This clone was observed a few times. This chain links TRBV4-1 with TRBJ2-7; maybe TRBD2 (6 bases). V gave up 4 bases and J gave up 0 bases, with 13 bases separating them. Germline values: CDR1 MGHRA, CDR2 YSYEKL. The CDR3 spans 15 residues. The CDR3 region is CASSLSGSGSYEQYF. The CDR3 nucleotides are TGCGCCAGCAGCCTTTCCGGGAGTGGCTCCTACGAGCAGTACTTC.

This chain links TRBV7-2 with TRBJ2-7, with TRBD2 identical over 7 bases. Germline-derived CDR1 and CDR2 are SGHTA and FQGNSA. With V trimmed by 7 bases and J by 7 bases, 10 bases remained unmatched. CDR3 length equals 13 residues. The CDR3 DNA reads as TGTGCCAGCACCCCTTCTAGCGGCAGGGAGCAGTACTTC. Protein: CASTPSSGREQYF.

This rearrangement joins TRBV2 to TRBJ1-2, with D possibly being TRBD1 (5 bases). In germline, CDR1 is SNHLY, CDR2 FYNNEI. V was trimmed by 8 bases and J by 6 bases, leaving 13 bases between them. This CDR3 is built from 12 residues. CDR3 in amino acids: CASVQEGNGYTF. DNA for the CDR3: TGTGCCAGCGTACAGGAAGGGAATGGCTACACCTTC.

The chain has TRBV11-3 and TRBJ2-3; tentatively, D is TRBD2 (5 bases). The CDR3 runs to 13 residues. CDR1 is SGHNT, CDR2 YENEEA, per germline. V shed 4 bases and J shed 2 bases, with 7 bases lying between them. The DNA of the CDR3 is TGTGCCAGCAGCTCGGGGTACACAGATACGCAGTATTTT. Protein sequence: CASSSGYTDTQYF. The whole variable domain, remainder taken from reference TRBV11-3 and TRBJ2-3, is EAGVVQSPRYKIIEKKQPVAFWCNPISGHNTLYWYLQNLGQGPELLIRYENEEAVDDSQLPKDRFSAERLKGVDSTLKIQPAELGDSAVYLCASSSGYTDTQYFGPGTRLTVL.

The chain is built from TRBV29-1 and TRBJ2-1; 8 nucleotides align to TRBD2. The germline gives CDR1 SQVTM, CDR2 ANQGSEA. V shed 2 bases, J shed 8 bases, and the junction held 8 bases outside the gene matches. The length of the CDR3 is 14 residues. CDR3 in amino acids: CSVEFREGYDEQFF. CDR3 in DNA: TGCAGCGTTGAATTTCGGGAGGGTTATGATGAGCAGTTCTTC.

The J gene is TRBJ1-4, the V gene TRBV11-2; D may be TRBD1 (6 bases). The germline gives CDR1 SGHAT, CDR2 FQNNGV. The CDR3 covers 15 residues. Trimming removed 2 bases from V and 5 bases from J, with 12 bases in between. The CDR3 region is CASSLKGQWNEKLFF. CDR3 in DNA: TGTGCCAGCAGCTTAAAGGGACAATGGAATGAAAAACTGTTTTTT.

This chain uses TRBV10-3 with TRBJ1-1, with TRBD1 as a possible D gene (5 bases). The ends were cut back, 0 bases at V and 8 bases at J, with 7 bases in the middle. Germline V gene sequence: CDR1 ENHRY, CDR2 SYGVKD. The CDR3 runs 12 residues. The CDR3 DNA reads as TGTGCCATCAGTGAGTCGAACAGGGAAGCTTTCTTT. This translates into CAISESNREAFF.

V and J are TRBV9 and TRBJ2-1; 7 nucleotides agree with TRBD2. The CDR3 covers 16 residues. V shed 0 bases, J shed 6 bases, and the junction held 9 bases outside the gene matches. CDR1 and CDR2 from the germline V gene are SGDLS and YYNGEE. Here the CDR3 reads CASSVDGGGSSNEQFF. CDR3 coding DNA: TGTGCCAGCAGCGTAGATGGCGGGGGATCATCCAATGAGCAGTTCTTC.

The genes are TRBV7-9 and TRBJ2-1, with D uncertain. Germline V CDR1 and CDR2: SEHNR, FQNEAQ (reference sequence). Trimming took 5 bases from V and 4 from J, leaving 15 bases between them. CDR3 length: 15 amino acids. CDR3 sequence: CASSPESAWYNEQFF. Here the CDR3 DNA reads TGTGCCAGCAGCCCTGAGTCAGCGTGGTACAATGAGCAGTTCTTC.

The gene calls are TRBV11-2 and TRBJ2-7, with TRBD1 as a possible D gene (5 bases). The ends were cut back, 5 bases at V and 5 bases at J, with 13 bases in the middle. CDR1 is SGHAT and CDR2 is FQNNGV in the germline V gene. CDR3 length: 13 amino acids. CDR3 amino acids: CASSHGQINEQYF. The DNA of the CDR3 is TGTGCCAGCAGCCACGGACAAATCAACGAGCAGTACTTC.

The J gene is TRBJ1-4, the V gene TRBV3-1 (or the pseudogene TRBV3-2); D ambiguous. Germline V gene lookup returns CDR1 LGHDT and CDR2 YNNKEL (reference sequence). The length of the CDR3 is 14 residues. Trimming pared 1 base from V and 5 bases from J, leaving 8 bases between. CDR3 in DNA: TGTGCCAGCAGCCAAGGGGCCCTAAATGAAAAACTGTTTTTT. Its protein product is CASSQGALNEKLFF.

This clone was counted between two and nine times. The V and J genes are TRBV5-1 and TRBJ1-6; D possibly corresponds to TRBD1 (5 bases). The germline V and J ends were trimmed by 0 bases and 7 bases, with 14 bases remaining between them. Germline V lookup: CDR1 SGHRS, CDR2 YFSETQ. CDR3 size: 16 residues. The CDR3 DNA is TGCGCCAGCAGCTTGGGGCAGGGCACCGGGAATTCACCCCTCCACTTT. Amino acid sequence: CASSLGQGTGNSPLHF.

This chain connects TRBV9 to TRBJ1-2; tentative D call: TRBD1 (6 bases). The CDR3 spans 14 residues. Germline V CDR1 and CDR2: SGDLS, YYNGEE. Trimming pared 1 base from V and 5 bases from J, leaving 12 bases between. The CDR3 region has the DNA TGTGCCAGCAGCGTAAGCCAGGGGAAGTATGGCTACACCTTC. Its translation: CASSVSQGKYGYTF.

The genes are TRBV7-2 and TRBJ1-5; 7 nucleotides line up with TRBD1. The V gene end was trimmed by 4 bases and the J gene end by 5 bases; junction bases not matched to a gene: 8. The CDR3 is 15 amino acids. Germline V gene sequence: CDR1 SGHTA, CDR2 FQGNSA. The CDR3 spells CASSSSTGVYQPQHF. In nucleotides, the CDR3 is TGTGCCAGCAGCTCATCAACAGGGGTCTATCAGCCCCAGCATTTT.

The CDR3 loop is CASSSTPGFGEQYF. For the CDR3, the DNA is TGTGCCAGCAGCTCCACCCCCGGGTTTGGTGAGCAGTACTTC. This rearrangement joins TRBV7-2 to TRBJ2-7; D call uncertain. The V and J ends lost 4 bases and 7 bases respectively, with 17 bases between them. In germline, CDR1 is SGHTA, CDR2 FQGNSA. The CDR3 has 14 residues.

V is TRBV28 and J is TRBJ1-6, with D unresolved. Germline V gives CDR1 MDHEN, CDR2 SYDVKM. V gave up 3 bases and J gave up 7 bases, with 13 bases separating them. This CDR3 has 15 amino acids. CDR3 sequence: CASSFGSSPNSPLHF. The CDR3 nucleotides are TGTGCCAGCAGTTTCGGGTCTTCTCCAAATTCACCCCTCCACTTT.

In this sample, this clone turned up a few times. This rearrangement joins TRBV10-3 to TRBJ2-2; 7 bases match TRBD1. The CDR3 has 14 residues. Unmatched junction bases numbered 4, after V lost 4 bases and J lost 5 bases. Germline V gives CDR1 ENHRY, CDR2 SYGVKD. The DNA of the CDR3 is TGTGCCATCAGTGTGGCAGGGGGTACCGGGGAGCTGTTTTTT. Its translation: CAISVAGGTGELFF.

CDR3 in amino acids: CASSVQGGSAGVSYEQYF. In nucleotides, the CDR3 is TGTGCCAGCAGCGTACAGGGAGGGAGCGCAGGTGTATCCTACGAGCAGTACTTC. The chain has TRBV9 and TRBJ2-7; 7 nucleotides line up with TRBD2. Unmatched junction bases numbered 14, after V lost 1 base and J lost 1 base. Germline lookup yields CDR1 SGDLS and CDR2 YYNGEE. This CDR3 is 18 amino acids long.

The chain carries TRBV7-9 and TRBJ1-4; D is ambiguous. Germline V gene lookup returns CDR1 SEHNR and CDR2 FQNEAQ (reference sequence). The CDR3 has 14 amino acids. V was pared by 3 bases and J by 10 bases, with 15 bases between. This CDR3 is CASSFSGGEGKLFF. CDR3 nucleotide sequence: TGTGCCAGCAGCTTTTCGGGCGGGGAGGGAAAACTGTTTTTT.

The rearrangement uses TRBV20-1 and TRBJ1-5; D remains ambiguous. The CDR3 has 14 amino acids. The V end was cut by 3 bases, the J end by 0 bases, with 9 bases between. Germline assignment: CDR1 DFQATT and CDR2 SNEGSKA (reference sequence). DNA for the CDR3: TGCAGTGCTAGTTTGGGCAATAGCAATCAGCCCCAGCATTTT. This sequence encodes CSASLGNSNQPQHF.

The chain joins TRBV3-1 (or the pseudogene TRBV3-2) to TRBJ1-4; 9 bases line up with TRBD1. V lost 0 bases, J lost 8 bases, and 7 bases stayed unmatched. CDR3 length: 16 amino acids. CDR1 is LGHDT, CDR2 YNNKEL, per germline (reference sequence). CDR3 region: CASSQDLGDRDEKLFF. The DNA of the CDR3 is TGTGCCAGCAGCCAAGATTTAGGGGACAGGGACGAAAAACTGTTTTTT.

V is TRBV29-1 and J is TRBJ1-2; weak D call: TRBD1 (5 bases). This CDR3 contains 15 residues. The ends were cut back, 5 bases at V and 3 bases at J, with 19 bases in the middle. The germline V gene has CDR1 SQVTM and CDR2 ANQGSEA. The CDR3 sequence: CSVSKGQGKDYGYTF. The CDR3, as DNA: TGCAGCGTTTCTAAGGGGCAGGGCAAAGACTATGGCTACACCTTC.

This sequence joins TRBV4-3 and TRBJ2-3, with D perhaps TRBD1 (6 bases). With 0 bases removed from V and 3 bases from J, the gap between germline ends came to 13 bases. From germline, CDR1 is LGHNA and CDR2 YSLEER. CDR3 length: 16 amino acids. The DNA for the CDR3 is TGCGCCAGCAGCCAAGATTACAGGGTATCGACAGATACGCAGTATTTT. Its translation: CASSQDYRVSTDTQYF.

This chain connects TRBV6-5 to TRBJ1-1, with 7 bases aligning to TRBD1. The germline CDR1 and CDR2 sequences are MNHEY and SVGAGI. V gave up 8 bases and J gave up 2 bases; unmatched junction bases: 8. The CDR3 sequence is 14 residues long. CDR3 coding DNA: TGTGCCAGCGGACCGGGACAGACAAACACTGAAGCTTTCTTT. This gives the protein CASGPGQTNTEAFF.

The chain recombines TRBV27 with TRBJ2-5; TRBD1 is a possible D gene (6 bases). CDR1 is MNHEY, CDR2 SMNVEV, per germline (reference sequence). Trimming pared 6 bases from V and 1 base from J, leaving 9 bases between. The CDR3 loop spans 13 amino acids. For the CDR3, the DNA is TGTGCCAGCAGCATGGACAGCCAAGAGACCCAGTACTTC. Its protein product is CASSMDSQETQYF.

The count of this clone is one. V and J are TRBV19 and TRBJ1-6; TRBD1 might be the D (5 bases). Germline V gene data show CDR1 as LNHDA and CDR2 as SQIVND (reference sequence). V gave up 6 bases and J gave up 8 bases, with 20 bases separating them. This CDR3 has 16 residues. The CDR3 protein is CASSPLGQPRDSPLHF. The CDR3 DNA follows: TGTGCCAGTAGCCCCCTGGGGCAGCCCAGGGATTCACCCCTCCACTTT.

This rearrangement joins TRBV7-2 to TRBJ1-3; a weak D match, TRBD1 (6 bases). V was pared by 1 base and J by 7 bases, with 8 bases between. The CDR3 totals 13 residues. Germline CDR1 SGHTA, CDR2 FQGNSA. Here the CDR3 DNA reads TGTGCCAGCAGCTTAGACCAGGGGAACACCATATATTTT. Translating it yields CASSLDQGNTIYF.

This clone appeared once. The rearrangement uses TRBV7-2 and TRBJ2-7; 7 bases agree with TRBD1. V shed 0 bases and J 3 bases; nucleotides not matched to a gene: 8. This CDR3 comprises 16 residues. Germline V gene data show CDR1 as SGHTA and CDR2 as FQGNSA. The CDR3 protein is CASSLASQQGYYEQYF. CDR3 nucleotides: TGTGCCAGCAGCTTAGCTAGCCAACAGGGGTACTACGAGCAGTACTTC.

Note on this clone: This sample includes further DNA sequences coding for the same CDR3. The chain employs TRBV2 and TRBJ1-2; the match to TRBD1 covers 9 bases. This CDR3 spans 13 amino acids. Germline CDR1 is SNHLY and CDR2 is FYNNEI. V lost 4 bases to trimming and J lost 4 bases; unmatched junction nucleotides: 1. CDR3 DNA: TGTGCCAGCAGTGGGGGACAGGGCTATGGCTACACCTTC. It translates to CASSGGQGYGYTF.

The CDR3 protein is CATSDSLTAPGEQFF. The CDR3 nucleotides are TGTGCCACCAGTGATTCTCTGACGGCGCCGGGTGAGCAGTTCTTC. The V call is TRBV24-1, the J call TRBJ2-1; D not certain. The CDR3 totals 15 residues. Germline V gives CDR1 KGHDR, CDR2 SFDVKD. V shed 2 bases and J shed 9 bases, with 16 bases lying between them.